This is a list of T cell receptor beta chains from one sample in a study of circulating tumor DNA in untreated peripheral T-cell lymphoma. Profiled with immunoSEQ multiplex PCR; TCRdb holds only in-frame clones, not every one. The sample comprises roughly 1,100 clones, about 80% of which are singletons, and roughly 5% rests with the top ten. The sequenced sample was tumor tissue. Receptor source: a human donor with peripheral T-cell lymphoma. Both conserved end residues are part of each CDR3. The order of the fields is V gene, D gene, clone size, J gene, CDR3 protein, CDR3 DNA. D genes are given only for firm matches. Expanded clones get a size class; other rows say once, few or many, or leave the size out.

V gene: TRBV7-2; D gene: -; clone size: once; J gene: TRBJ1-1; CDR3 protein: CASSLGRSQSKFEAFF; CDR3 DNA: TGTGCCAGCAGCTTAGGACGGTCCCAGAGTAAGTTCGAAGCTTTCTTT
V gene: TRBV5-1; D gene: TRBD1; clone size: -; J gene: TRBJ1-2; CDR3 protein: CASSRGTEQFYGYTF; CDR3 DNA: TGCGCCAGCAGCCGCGGGACAGAACAATTCTATGGCTACACCTTC
V gene: TRBV11-3; D gene: -; clone size: -; J gene: TRBJ1-4; CDR3 protein: CASSLRGTVGEKLFF; CDR3 DNA: TGTGCCAGCAGCTTACGGGGAACCGTGGGGGAAAAACTGTTTTTT
V gene: TRBV14; D gene: -; clone size: -; J gene: TRBJ1-4; CDR3 protein: CASSQVVGGATNEKLFF; CDR3 DNA: TGTGCCAGCAGCCAAGTTGTCGGCGGCGCTACTAATGAAAAACTGTTTTTT
V gene: TRBV19; D gene: TRBD1; clone size: -; J gene: TRBJ1-5; CDR3 protein: CASRQGNQPQHF; CDR3 DNA: TGTGCTAGTCGACAGGGGAATCAGCCCCAGCATTTT
V gene: TRBV11-3; D gene: TRBD2; clone size: -; J gene: TRBJ2-5; CDR3 protein: CASRPTSGSGAETQYF; CDR3 DNA: TGTGCCAGCAGGCCGACTAGCGGGAGCGGAGCAGAGACCCAGTACTTC
V gene: TRBV18; D gene: -; clone size: -; J gene: TRBJ1-1; CDR3 protein: CASSREGNTEAFF; CDR3 DNA: TGTGCCAGCTCACGGGAGGGGAACACTGAAGCTTTCTTT
V gene: TRBV23-1; D gene: TRBD1; clone size: -; J gene: TRBJ1-2; CDR3 protein: CASSQSGTGEDYGYTF; CDR3 DNA: TGCGCCAGCAGCCAGAGCGGGACAGGGGAGGACTATGGCTACACCTTC
V gene: TRBV28; D gene: -; clone size: -; J gene: TRBJ2-2; CDR3 protein: CASKAIGGTGYTGELFF; CDR3 DNA: TGTGCCAGCAAAGCAATCGGGGGGACAGGTTACACCGGGGAGCTGTTTTTT
V gene: TRBV19; D gene: TRBD1; clone size: -; J gene: TRBJ1-4; CDR3 protein: CASSLSGGSNEKLFF; CDR3 DNA: TGTGCCAGTAGTTTATCAGGGGGCAGCAATGAAAAACTGTTTTTT
V gene: TRBV28; D gene: -; clone size: -; J gene: TRBJ1-3; CDR3 protein: CASSFAVSAGNTIYF; CDR3 DNA: TGTGCCAGCAGTTTTGCGGTTTCGGCTGGAAACACCATATATTTT
V gene: TRBV18; D gene: -; clone size: few; J gene: TRBJ2-1; CDR3 protein: CASSPQRGGEQFF; CDR3 DNA: TGTGCCAGCTCACCACAGAGGGGCGGTGAGCAGTTCTTC
V gene: TRBV6-8; D gene: -; clone size: -; J gene: TRBJ2-7; CDR3 protein: CASSYSAGRGHEQYF; CDR3 DNA: TGTGCCAGCAGTTACTCGGCCGGCAGGGGCCACGAGCAGTACTTC
V gene: TRBV19; D gene: -; clone size: -; J gene: TRBJ2-6; CDR3 protein: CASTGANVLTF; CDR3 DNA: TGTGCCAGTACCGGGGCCAACGTCCTGACTTTC